The 9 T cell receptor beta chains below come from one sample, sequenced in a study of metastatic and nonmetastatic thyroid tumors. Ahead of thyroid surgery, no patient had received treatment of any kind. MiXCR re-clonotyped the PCR reads for TCRdb. The sample has under 25,000 clones; 27% are singletons. The specimen was blood. Source of these receptors: a female donor with papillary thyroid cancer or a benign thyroid nodule (not recorded which). Some clones in this sample may be carry-over from other donors' samples.

This clone was picked up a small number of times. This chain uses TRBV6-1 with TRBJ2-7; TRBD1 agrees at 8 bases. The ends lost 8 bases at V and 4 bases at J; junction bases unmatched: 10. The CDR3 covers 14 residues. Germline CDR1 and CDR2: MNHNS and SASEGT. The CDR3 nucleotides are TGTGCCAGCGCAATCGGGACAGGAGCGTACGAGCAGTACTTC. Protein product: CASAIGTGAYEQYF.

By sample share, this clone is medium-sized (0.01 to 0.1%). This CDR3 reads CASSIGSSGELFF. The CDR3 DNA follows: TGTGCCAGTAGTATTGGGTCGAGCGGGGAGCTGTTTTTT. The V call is TRBV19, the J call TRBJ2-2; D is uncertain. Trimming cost V 3 bases and J 7 bases, with 9 bases left between them. The CDR3 has 13 residues. Per germline, CDR1 LNHDA and CDR2 SQIVND (reference sequence).

This rearrangement joins TRBV2 to TRBJ1-1; unclear D gene. Deletions cut 7 bases from V and 0 bases from J, with 15 bases between. The CDR3 sequence is 15 residues long. CDR1 and CDR2 from the germline V gene are SNHLY and FYNNEI. This CDR3 reads CASKVTTVMNTEAFF. As DNA, the CDR3 is TGTGCCAGCAAGGTTACCACCGTTATGAACACTGAAGCTTTCTTT. The entire variable domain, with the rest obtained from reference TRBV2 and TRBJ1-1, is as follows: EPEVTQTPSHQVTQMGQEVILRCVPISNHLYFYWYRQILGQKVEFLVSFYNNEISEKSEIFDDQFSVERPDGSNFTLKIRSTKLEDSAMYFCASKVTTVMNTEAFFGQGTRLTVV.

The rearrangement links TRBV6-5 to TRBJ2-7; D call uncertain. V shed 2 bases and J shed 2 bases, with 13 bases lying between them. There are 15 residues in the CDR3. Germline assignment: CDR1 MNHEY and CDR2 SVGAGI. This CDR3 reads CASSYDPALAYEQYF. The CDR3 DNA reads TGTGCCAGCAGTTACGACCCCGCCCTAGCCTACGAGCAGTACTTC.

This clone has a count of ten or more. The chain joins TRBV5-1 to TRBJ1-1; TRBD1 is a possible D gene (5 bases). The CDR3 is 14 residues long. CDR1 and CDR2 (germline): SGHRS, YFSETQ. Trimming removed 0 bases from V and 2 bases from J, with 8 bases in between. CDR3 nucleotide sequence: TGCGCCAGCAGCTTGGCCGACAGTAACACTGAAGCTTTCTTT. Translating gives CASSLADSNTEAFF.

This clone has a handful of counts. The CDR3, as DNA: TGTGCCTGGAGTGTTGTGAACAGTATGCAGTTCTTC. It codes for CAWSVVNSMQFF. V gene TRBV30 combines with J gene TRBJ2-1; D remains ambiguous. This CDR3 has 12 amino acids. CDR1 and CDR2 (germline): GTSNPN, SVGIG (reference sequence). V lost 0 bases and J 12 bases, leaving 12 bases between the germline ends.

This clone was detected ten times or more. The chain recombines TRBV7-2 with TRBJ2-1, with D possibly matching TRBD1 (6 bases). Trimming removed 5 bases at V and 9 bases at J, with 14 bases between. Germline CDR1 reads SGHTA; CDR2 reads FQGNSA. The CDR3 has 13 amino acids. CDR3 loop: CASSAYREREQFF. CDR3 coding DNA: TGTGCCAGCAGCGCCTACAGGGAGCGTGAGCAGTTCTTC.

Notes on this clone: One end of the junction fails to match germline, which may point to a read error. This chain joins TRBV7-2 and TRBJ1-2; D possibly corresponds to TRBD1 (5 bases). The V gene's germline CDR1 is SGHTA and CDR2 FQGNSA. CDR3 length equals 15 residues. The DNA for the CDR3 is TGTGCCAGCAGCGGTCGACAGTGGTGGGACTATTGCTACACCTTC. Protein product: CASSGRQWWDYCYTF.

This chain joins TRBV30 and TRBJ1-2; TRBD1 aligns across 9 bases. CDR3 length: 13 residues. Germline lookup yields CDR1 GTSNPN and CDR2 SVGIG (reference sequence). V was clipped by 5 bases and J by 3 bases; unmatched bases: 4. The CDR3 DNA sequence: TGTGCCTGGTTGGGACAGGGCTACTATGGCTACACCTTC. As protein: CAWLGQGYYGYTF.